The sequence of this T cell receptor (beta chain) was determined in a study of regulatory T cells in long-lasting Graves disease. CDR1 is DFQATT and CDR2 is SNEGSKA in the germline V gene (reference sequence). V lost 6 bases and J lost 1, with 9 bases in between. The CDR3 is 12 amino acids. Study outcomes and limitations: Lower TCR diversity was seen in persistent Graves' patients than in newly diagnosed ones.

A remark on this clonotype: Antigen specificity is unknown.

Regarding time point: newly diagnosed GD, antithyroid drugs for less than 3 months. RNA extracted from PBMCs served as the sequencing template. It was an endocrinology department in Xi'an, China, that provided the patients. EDTA tubes collected 9 to 9.5 milliliters of peripheral blood. To make TCR beta libraries, researchers used iRepertoire HTBI primers and Arm-PCR of CDR3 regions. One entry per CDR3 protein, called by TCRdb with MiXCR from the multiplex PCR reads. Here the sample spans about 620,000 distinct CDR3 sequences, 16% being singletons. These data were likewise used in another study, on T cells in Graves' hyperthyroidism and ophthalmopathy. Per that study: Disease duration under 2 months; hyperthyroidism patients were aged 18 to 65.

The sample consisted of peripheral blood mononuclear cells (PBMCs), taken at new diagnosis, from a patient treated with antithyroid drugs. The TCR originated in a woman aged 25 to 39 with Graves disease. The chain carries TRBV20-1 and TRBJ1-1; no reliable D call. The CDR3 coding sequence is TGCAGTGCGATCCCACGGAACACTGAAGCTTTCTTT. It codes for CSAIPRNTEAFF.